Listed below are T cell receptor beta chains from one sample, sequenced in a study of cytomegalovirus exposure and HLA in healthy donors. The protocol was immunoSEQ multiplex PCR, while the TCRdb copy is restricted to in-frame clones and leaves out a portion. The table shows about 140,000 clones, with over 75% occurring only once. Material: PBMCs. The source is a woman between 50 and 59 years old in good health and CMV-seropositive. The CDR3 runs from the conserved cysteine through the conserved F or W. D genes are given only for firm matches. Size is stated for part of the rows, as once, few or many counts, or as a class when the clone is expanded.

>.|TRBJ2-5|TRBV7-2|.
CASSLSRETQYF
TGTGCCAGCAGCTTATCGAGGGAGACCCAGTACTTC
>.|TRBJ2-3|TRBV19|.
CASSAPAGRDTDTQYF
TGTGCCAGTAGCGCCCCCGCGGGTCGGGACACAGATACGCAGTATTTT
>.|TRBJ2-7|TRBV6-6|.
CASSYSPYGVSYEQYF
TGTGCCAGCAGTTACTCGCCCTATGGAGTTTCCTACGAGCAGTACTTC
>.|TRBJ2-7|TRBV4-2|.
CASSQDLPRAKQYF
TGTGCCAGCAGCCAAGATCTACCCCGAGCCAAACAGTACTTC
>.|TRBJ2-7|TRBV5-4|.
CASSRGTDGYEQYF
TGTGCCAGCAGCCGCGGGACAGACGGCTACGAGCAGTACTTC
>.|TRBJ2-1|TRBV11-3|.
CASSFQRTGEEFF
TGTGCCAGCAGCTTCCAAAGGACGGGAGAGGAGTTCTTC
>TRBD1|TRBJ2-7|TRBV5-1|.
CASSLGGQGYYEQYF
TGCGCCAGCAGCTTGGGGGGACAGGGGTACTACGAGCAGTACTTC
>.|TRBJ1-1|TRBV7-9|.
CASRPTGMNTEAFF
TGTGCCAGCAGGCCCACAGGGATGAACACTGAAGCTTTCTTT
>TRBD1|TRBJ1-3|TRBV7-2|.
CASSAQGQGVGNTIYF
TGTGCCAGCAGCGCCCAGGGACAGGGGGTCGGAAACACCATATATTTT
>.|TRBJ2-7|TRBV30|.
CAWRDNSYEQYF
TGTGCCTGGCGGGACAACTCCTACGAGCAGTACTTC
>TRBD1|TRBJ1-2|TRBV7-3|.
CASSFRAGGNYGYTF
TGTGCCAGCAGCTTCCGAGCAGGGGGCAACTATGGCTACACCTTC
>.|TRBJ2-7|TRBV6-1|.
CASSEARGTYEQYF
TGTGCCAGCAGTGAAGCGCGAGGGACCTACGAGCAGTACTTC
>.|TRBJ1-6|TRBV6-5|.
CASSVFWGDNSPLHF
TGTGCCAGCAGCGTTTTTTGGGGGGATAATTCACCCCTCCACTTT
>TRBD2|TRBJ2-1|TRBV18|.
CASSPGLAGDNEQFF
TGTGCCAGCTCACCGGGACTAGCGGGGGACAATGAGCAGTTCTTC
>.|TRBJ1-5|TRBV19|.
CASSIRTGNNQPQHF
TGTGCCAGTAGTATAAGAACAGGGAACAATCAGCCCCAGCATTTT
>TRBD1|TRBJ1-2|TRBV18|few
CASSPRDRVLSYGYTF
TGTGCCAGCTCACCACGGGACAGGGTCCTCTCCTATGGCTACACCTTC
>.|TRBJ1-1|TRBV20-1|few
CSATEIAEAFF
TGCAGTGCCACAGAGATCGCTGAAGCTTTCTTT
>.|TRBJ1-4|TRBV19|once
CASSIDDSQKLFF
TGTGCCAGTAGTATAGATGACAGTCAAAAACTGTTTTTT
>.|TRBJ2-7|TRBV5-1|few
CASRRGTDYEQYF
TGCGCCAGCAGGCGCGGGACAGACTACGAGCAGTACTTC
>.|TRBJ2-2|TRBV21-1|.
CASRLRPGQGHSRTGELFF
TGTGCCAGCAGACTTCGGCCGGGACAGGGGCATTCCCGGACCGGGGAGCTGTTTTTT
>.|TRBJ1-5|TRBV16|.
CASSQGHNQPQHF
TGTGCCAGCAGCCAAGGACACAATCAGCCCCAGCATTTT
>TRBD1|TRBJ1-2|TRBV10-2|.
CAISDRTAYGYTF
TGCGCCATTTCGGACAGGACTGCCTATGGCTACACCTTC
>.|TRBJ2-7|TRBV28|.
CASSEQGYEQYF
TGTGCCAGCAGCGAACAGGGTTACGAGCAGTACTTC
>.|TRBJ1-1|TRBV6-5|.
CASSPTLSGTEAFF
TGTGCCAGCAGCCCGACCCTATCAGGCACTGAAGCTTTCTTT
>TRBD2|TRBJ2-3|TRBV7-9|.
CAKGLAESTDTQYF
TGTGCCAAGGGACTAGCGGAGAGCACAGATACGCAGTATTTT
>TRBD2|TRBJ2-1|TRBV2|.
CASRIGTSGGAGEQFF
TGTGCCAGCAGGATTGGGACTAGCGGGGGGGCCGGCGAGCAGTTCTTC
>TRBD1|TRBJ1-5|TRBV2|.
CASRGTGSGNQPQHF
TGTGCCAGCAGGGGGACAGGGAGCGGCAATCAGCCCCAGCATTTT
>TRBD1|TRBJ2-2|TRBV4-1|.
CASSQAAPGQGVRTGELFF
TGCGCCAGCAGCCAAGCCGCCCCGGGACAGGGCGTCCGTACCGGGGAGCTGTTTTTT
>.|TRBJ1-2|TRBV30|.
CAWSEQSFFYGYTF
TGTGCCTGGAGTGAACAGAGTTTCTTCTATGGCTACACCTTC
>.|TRBJ2-7|TRBV7-6|.
CASSYLAGTSYEQYF
TGTGCCAGCAGCTACTTGGCGGGCACCTCCTACGAGCAGTACTTC
>TRBD1|TRBJ2-7|TRBV29-1|.
CSVALIPGQGAPLEQYF
TGCAGCGTTGCCCTCATTCCGGGACAGGGGGCCCCCCTCGAGCAGTACTTC
>.|TRBJ1-5|TRBV19|.
CASIGGNQPQHF
TGTGCCAGTATAGGAGGGAATCAGCCCCAGCATTTT
>.|TRBJ1-2|TRBV9|.
CASSPFGGAYGYTF
TGTGCCAGCAGCCCCTTTGGGGGGGCGTATGGCTACACCTTC
>.|TRBJ1-2|TRBV5-8|.
CASSFLETNYGYTF
TGTGCCAGCAGTTTCCTAGAAACTAACTATGGCTACACCTTC
>.|TRBJ1-1|TRBV5-1|.
CASSLGASDTEAFF
TGCGCCAGCAGCTTGGGGGCATCCGACACTGAAGCTTTCTTT
>.|TRBJ2-1|TRBV6-1|.
CASSETPGLPSYNEQFF
TGTGCCAGCAGTGAAACCCCGGGACTGCCCTCCTACAATGAGCAGTTCTTC
>.|TRBJ1-1|TRBV9|.
CASSARLDSTEAFF
TGTGCCAGCAGCGCCCGACTCGATTCCACTGAAGCTTTCTTT
>.|TRBJ2-7|TRBV1|.
CTSSPRDREGTSDSYEQYF
TGCACCAGCAGCCCCAGGGACAGAGAAGGGACTAGCGACTCCTACGAGCAGTACTTC
>.|TRBJ2-5|TRBV6-6|few
CASSYESAQYF
TGTGCCAGCAGTTACGAGTCGGCCCAGTACTTC
>TRBD2|TRBJ2-1|TRBV29-1|.
CSVEGSSGGDGVQFF
TGCAGCGTTGAAGGGTCCAGCGGGGGGGATGGTGTGCAGTTCTTC
>.|TRBJ1-5|TRBV18|.
CASSLSNQPQHF
TGTGCCAGCTCGCTAAGCAATCAGCCCCAGCATTTT
>.|TRBJ2-7|TRBV18|.
CASSPYGSQGSYEQYF
TGTGCCAGCTCACCATATGGATCACAGGGCTCCTACGAGCAGTACTTC
>.|TRBJ1-4|TRBV7-2|few
CASSLGSATNEKLFF
TGTGCCAGCAGCTTAGGCAGCGCAACTAATGAAAAACTGTTTTTT
>.|TRBJ2-7|TRBV7-9|once
CASSTGHGEQYF
TGTGCCAGCAGCACGGGACACGGGGAGCAGTACTTC
>.|TRBJ1-6|TRBV10-3|.
CAISETRGDSPLHF
TGTGCCATCAGTGAGACCAGGGGTGATTCACCCCTCCACTTT
>TRBD2|TRBJ2-7|TRBV7-2|.
CASSPLGTSGRSEQYF
TGTGCCAGCAGCCCCCTTGGGACTAGCGGTAGGTCCGAGCAGTACTTC
>TRBD2|TRBJ2-3|TRBV9|.
CASSVGGAGGGDTQYF
TGTGCCAGCAGCGTAGGCGGAGCGGGGGGTGGAGATACGCAGTATTTT
>.|TRBJ2-5|TRBV5-4|.
CASSLEGVETQYF
TGTGCCAGCAGCTTGGAAGGGGTAGAGACCCAGTACTTC
>.|TRBJ2-3|TRBV11-3|.
CASSLGLSGASSSTDTQYF
TGTGCCAGCAGCTTAGGTTTATCAGGGGCAAGTTCTAGCACAGATACGCAGTATTTT
>.|TRBJ1-2|TRBV9|.
CASSVGGDPYGYTF
TGTGCCAGCAGCGTAGGAGGAGACCCCTATGGCTACACCTTC
>.|TRBJ1-1|TRBV9|.
CASSVGYGGEAFF
TGTGCCAGCAGCGTAGGTTATGGGGGGGAAGCTTTCTTT
>.|TRBJ1-5|TRBV19|.
CASSTLSGLGQPQHF
TGTGCCAGTAGTACCCTCTCGGGGTTAGGACAGCCCCAGCATTTT
>TRBD2|TRBJ2-7|TRBV19|.
CASSPQGSGYEQYF
TGTGCCAGTAGCCCTCAGGGTAGCGGGTACGAGCAGTACTTC